The clone carrying this T cell receptor beta chain was counted ten times or more. This entry comes from a study of T cells in Graves' hyperthyroidism and ophthalmopathy. Germline assignment: CDR1 SNHLY and CDR2 FYNNEI. CDR3 length: 15 amino acids. V gave up 6 bases and J gave up 4 bases; unmatched junction bases: 8. TCR beta CDR3 regions were amplified from RNA transcripts. When the TCR CDR3 underwent first-round RT-PCR, the HTBI primer set was used. Via MiXCR, TCRdb re-called the multiplex PCR reads, giving one row per CDR3 protein. The table lists approximately 430,000 distinct CDR3 sequences, around a sixth of them singletons, with roughly an eighth in the top ten.

This clonotype was sampled from a woman aged 18-35 years with Graves' hyperthyroidism. Sequenced: blood. The chain carries TRBV2 and TRBJ2-3, with 9 bases that match TRBD1. This chain's CDR3 is CASRDDRGSADTQYF. DNA of the CDR3: TGTGCCAGCAGAGACGACAGGGGGAGCGCAGATACGCAGTATTTT.